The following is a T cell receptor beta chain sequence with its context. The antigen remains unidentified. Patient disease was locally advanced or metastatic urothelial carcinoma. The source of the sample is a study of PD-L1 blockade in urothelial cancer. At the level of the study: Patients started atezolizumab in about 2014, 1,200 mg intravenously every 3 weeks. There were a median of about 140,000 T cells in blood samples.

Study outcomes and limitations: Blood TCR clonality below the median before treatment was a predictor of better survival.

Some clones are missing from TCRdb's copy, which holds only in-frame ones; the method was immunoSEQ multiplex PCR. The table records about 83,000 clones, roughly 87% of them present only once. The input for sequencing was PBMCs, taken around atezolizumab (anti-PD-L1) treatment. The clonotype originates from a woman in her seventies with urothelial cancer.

The CDR3 loop is CASSLGLDQETQYF. The DNA of the CDR3 is TGTGCCAGTAGCCTAGGTTTGGACCAAGAGACCCAGTACTTC. This chain uses TRBV5-6 with TRBJ2-5; no clear D. V was cut by 8 bases and J by 0 bases, with 14 bases left in between. The CDR3 has 14 residues. The germline V gene encodes CDR1 SGHDT and CDR2 YYEEEE.